This T cell receptor beta chain was sequenced in a study of blood T cell repertoires in COVID-19. Study as a whole: T cells, B-cell-depleted T cells, or PBMCs provided the cDNA or gDNA that served as material.

Either two negative PCRs, clearance, or symptom resolution qualified Cohort 3 donors as recovered. The CDR3 extends over 17 amino acids. Germline V gene data show CDR1 as MGHRA and CDR2 as YSYEKL. The ends lost 4 bases at V and 3 bases at J; junction bases unmatched: 4. In its sample, this clone was seen a few times. Within the sample, other DNA sequences also encode this same CDR3. Produced via immunoSEQ multiplex PCR; TCRdb's table is partial and in-frame only. The table records more than 250,000 clones, approximately 90% of them present only once. This chain connects TRBV4-1 to TRBJ2-3; 16 bases line up with TRBD2. Specimen: PBMCs or T cells enriched from blood (not recorded which). The origin of this receptor is a young woman who had recovered from COVID-19. This chain's CDR3 is CASSRGTSGGATDTQYF. CDR3 sequence (DNA): TGCGCCAGCAGCCGTGGGACTAGCGGGGGGGCAACAGATACGCAGTATTTT.